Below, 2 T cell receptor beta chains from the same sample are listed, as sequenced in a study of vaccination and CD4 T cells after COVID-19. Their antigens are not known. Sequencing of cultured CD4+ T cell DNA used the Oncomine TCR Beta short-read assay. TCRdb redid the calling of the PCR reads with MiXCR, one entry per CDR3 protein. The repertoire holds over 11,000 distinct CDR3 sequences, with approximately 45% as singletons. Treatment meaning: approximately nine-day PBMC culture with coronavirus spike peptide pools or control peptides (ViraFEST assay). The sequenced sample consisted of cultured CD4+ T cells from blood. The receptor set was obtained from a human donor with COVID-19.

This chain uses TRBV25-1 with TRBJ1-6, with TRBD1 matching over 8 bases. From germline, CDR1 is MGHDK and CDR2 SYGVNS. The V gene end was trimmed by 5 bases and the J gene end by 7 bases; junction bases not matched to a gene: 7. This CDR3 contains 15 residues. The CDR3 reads CASSKQGGRNSPLHF. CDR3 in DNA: TGTGCCAGCAGTAAACAGGGGGGTCGGAATTCACCCCTCCACTTT.

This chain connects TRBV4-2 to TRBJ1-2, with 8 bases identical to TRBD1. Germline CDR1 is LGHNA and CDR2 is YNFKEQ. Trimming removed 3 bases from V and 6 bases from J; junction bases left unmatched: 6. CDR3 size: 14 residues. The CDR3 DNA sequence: TGTGCCAGCAGCCACCTGACAGGGGCCAATGGCTACACCTTC. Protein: CASSHLTGANGYTF.